This T cell receptor beta chain was profiled in a study of cytomegalovirus exposure and HLA in healthy donors. Findings of the study overall: The classifier reportedly diagnosed cytomegalovirus status with high specificity and sensitivity. Sequencing depth roughly uniform across donors was assumed in presence/absence analyses. Researchers catalogued approximately 170 TCR beta chains as cytomegalovirus-associated.

CDR1 SNHLY and CDR2 FYNNEI come from the germline V gene. This CDR3 spans 15 amino acids. Trimming left V 2 bases short and J 4 bases short, with 14 bases between. This clone showed up just a few times. Antigen unknown. This PCR relied on a set of 60 Vbeta primers and 13 Jbeta primers. TCRdb's table, derived via immunoSEQ multiplex PCR, lists solely in-frame clones and lacks some. The sample holds approximately 190,000 clones, roughly 84% seen once. This chain joins TRBV2 and TRBJ1-1, with D maybe TRBD1 (6 bases). Sequencing used PBMCs. The sequence was obtained from a boy between 10 and 17 years old in good health and CMV-seronegative. This chain's CDR3 is CASSERAGGGTEAFF. The CDR3, as DNA: TGTGCCAGCAGTGAACGGGCGGGAGGGGGCACTGAAGCTTTCTTT.